This T cell receptor beta chain emerged from a study of blood T cell repertoires in COVID-19 (dated by TCRdb to 2020 to 2021). Regarding the research as a whole: Samples covering the acute and convalescent phases of COVID-19 were provided by collaborators in the United States, Italy and Spain. The material from the prospective study consisted of cDNA or gDNA derived from T cells, B-cell-depleted T cells, or PBMCs. The dataset comprised deeply sampled blood TCRbeta repertoires from subjects exposed to, actively infected with, or recovered from COVID-19. A freely available public database, intended as a resource for researchers studying the immune response to SARS-CoV-2, is where the repertoires were released. Samples came from the ongoing ImmuneRACE study (first 160 participants) plus 1,254 subjects from 6 global collaborators. Sample metadata almost always included a de-identified subject ID, COVID-19 status, age in years and sex. Where available, HLA class I and class II types were obtained from metadata supplied by the sample provider rather than from assay-based typing.

The CDR3 numbers 11 residues from cysteine through phenylalanine. Left in the record is the CDR3 DNA by itself, 33 bases read in frame from the first base. V is shortened by 8 bases, J by 5 bases, and the region joining them spans 6 bases. CDR1 and CDR2 are drawn from the germline V gene: SNHLY, FYNNEI. TCRbeta CDR3 regions were amplified from genomic DNA using the immunoSEQ Assay, a bias-controlled multiplex PCR. The original methods were these. Nucleated cell counts per sample were estimated from amplification of reference gene primers within the assay. To quantify the absolute abundance of each unique TCRbeta CDR3 rearrangement, sequence reads were collapsed and filtered. For each sample, productive Simpson clonality was calculated as the square root of Simpson's diversity index across productive rearrangements. TCRdb took over this immuneACCESS table, retaining in-frame rearrangements with V and J assigned. Such tables are incomplete; in checked studies, under half of the missing clones stem from an unresolved V gene, and the remainder is unexplained. The V and J calls and clone size are taken from that table; D and trimming were inferred from the DNA. The sample profile shows fewer than 500,000 clones; more than 80% of them were found once. The ten largest clones represent about 1.1% of the sample.

Overall study outcomes, separate from this receptor: Clinical and demographic metadata were provided uncurated, with the amount varying by source and participant.

Participants in the prospective study were aged roughly 18 to 89 years, lived in some 24 United States geographic areas, and enrolled through a virtual design. In the prospective study, participants were assigned to cohorts based on the clinical history participants reported in a screening survey and a study questionnaire. Recovered participants in ImmuneRACE Cohort 3 were defined as having two consecutive negative NP/OP PCR tests, clearance from a healthcare professional, or resolution of symptoms. Mobile phlebotomists in the prospective study collected whole blood, serum and a nasopharyngeal or oropharyngeal swab from every participant. Participants in the prospective study had the option to provide additional blood draws and questionnaires over a roughly 2-month period. Blood samples from the prospective study were shipped frozen or at room temperature prior to DNA extraction. This clone was recorded once. The antigen it recognizes is unknown. One base away there is no much larger clone; base qualities are not given.

This clonotype was obtained from a man younger than 40 who had recovered from COVID-19. This receptor chain uses TRBV2 and TRBJ2-2, with the D gene not confidently named. Material: PBMCs or T cells enriched from blood (not recorded which). This receptor has the CDR3 CASEETGELFF. The sequenced DNA is TGTGCCAGCGAGGAGACCGGGGAGCTGTTTTTT.